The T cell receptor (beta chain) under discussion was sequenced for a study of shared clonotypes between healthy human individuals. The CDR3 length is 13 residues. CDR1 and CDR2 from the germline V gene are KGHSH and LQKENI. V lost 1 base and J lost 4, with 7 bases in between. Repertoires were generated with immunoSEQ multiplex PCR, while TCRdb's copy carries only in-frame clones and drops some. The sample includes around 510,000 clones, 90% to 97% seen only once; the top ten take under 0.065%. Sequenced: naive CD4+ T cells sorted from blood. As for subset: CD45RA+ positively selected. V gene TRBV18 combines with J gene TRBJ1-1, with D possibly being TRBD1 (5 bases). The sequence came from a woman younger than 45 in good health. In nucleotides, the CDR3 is TGTGCCAGCTCACCACTTGACAGCACTGAAGCTTTCTTT. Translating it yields CASSPLDSTEAFF. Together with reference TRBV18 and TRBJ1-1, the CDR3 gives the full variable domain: NAGVMQNPRHLVRRRGQEARLRCSPMKGHSHVYWYRQLPEEGLKFMVYLQKENIIDESGMPKERFSAEFPKEGPSILRIQQVVRGDSAAYFCASSPLDSTEAFFGQGTRLTVV.